The entry below describes one TCR beta chain. Its antigen is as yet unknown. Donors counted as nominally healthy when sampled, yet unrecorded immune exposures were likely. PCR amplification relied on 60 Vbeta primers (plus 13 Jbeta primers). Sequencing used immunoSEQ multiplex PCR; TCRdb keeps in-frame clones, though not all of them. The sample gives about 270,000 clones, around 66% of which show up once; approximately 2.5% is in the top ten. These data come from a study of cytomegalovirus exposure and HLA in healthy donors. The CDR3 is 14 amino acids. The V and J ends lost 2 bases and 9 bases, in that order; junction bases with no gene match: 2. From germline, CDR1 is LGHNT and CDR2 FRNRAP. Study results and limitations: In an earlier analysis, about 90% or about 30%: the productive usage of most TCR beta V segments. Analyzed later, association rates of TCRs varied across HLA loci, with DRB1 most and HLA-C fewest.

The TCR comes from a female donor in good health and CMV-seronegative. The sample consisted of PBMCs. V usage is TRBV12-5 and J usage is TRBJ2-1; 12 positions match TRBD2. For the CDR3, the DNA is TGTGCTAGTGGTTTGCCTAGCGGGGGGGGTGAGCAGTTCTTC. This gives the protein CASGLPSGGGEQFF.